The entry below gives a single T cell receptor beta chain sequence along with its context. The entry originates in a study of blood T cell repertoires in COVID-19. Only in-frame clones appear in the TCRdb table, and some are missing; sequencing was by immunoSEQ multiplex PCR. In the table there are some 300,000 clones, 90% of which are singletons. The CDR3 loop spans 15 amino acids. Germline V gives CDR1 MNHEY, CDR2 SVGAGI. With 5 bases removed from V and 1 base from J, the gap between germline ends came to 15 bases. Sequenced input: PBMCs or T cells enriched from blood (not recorded which). The chain recombines TRBV6-5 with TRBJ2-7; the D gene is possibly TRBD2 (7 bases). This clonotype originated in a woman younger than 45 who had been exposed to COVID-19. The CDR3 DNA reads as TGTGCCAGCAGTCACAGGGAAGCGGGGTCCTACGAGCAGTACTTC. It translates to CASSHREAGSYEQYF.